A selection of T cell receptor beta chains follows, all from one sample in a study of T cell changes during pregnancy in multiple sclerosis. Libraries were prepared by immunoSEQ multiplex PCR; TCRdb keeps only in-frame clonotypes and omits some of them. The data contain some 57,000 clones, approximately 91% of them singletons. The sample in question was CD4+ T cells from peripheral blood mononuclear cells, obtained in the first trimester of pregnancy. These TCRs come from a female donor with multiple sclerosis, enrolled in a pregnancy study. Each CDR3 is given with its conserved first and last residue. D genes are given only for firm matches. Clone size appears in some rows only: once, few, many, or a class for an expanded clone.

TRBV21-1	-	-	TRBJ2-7	TGTGCCAGCAGCACCGGGACAGGTTACTACGAGCAGTACTTC	CASSTGTGYYEQYF
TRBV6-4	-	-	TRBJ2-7	TGTGCCAGCAGTGTCGAGGGAGTCGGCTCCTACGAGCAGTACTTC	CASSVEGVGSYEQYF
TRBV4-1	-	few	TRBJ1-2	TGCGCCAGCAGCCAAGAAGAGGGCTATGGCTACACCTTC	CASSQEEGYGYTF
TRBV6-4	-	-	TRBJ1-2	TGTGCCAGCAGTGAAGGCCGCGGGGGGTACTATGGCTACACCTTC	CASSEGRGGYYGYTF
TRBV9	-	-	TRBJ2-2	TGTGCCAGCAGCGTACTAGCGGACCAGGGGACCGGGGAGCTGTTTTTT	CASSVLADQGTGELFF
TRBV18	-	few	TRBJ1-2	TGTGCCAGCTCACCACGGGTGCCAGCGGAGGGCTATGGCTACACCTTC	CASSPRVPAEGYGYTF
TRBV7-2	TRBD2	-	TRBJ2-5	TGTGCCAGCAGCTTCCGGGGGGGCTCGAGGGAGACCCAGTACTTC	CASSFRGGSRETQYF
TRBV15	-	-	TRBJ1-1	TGTGCCACCAGCAGGATGGCAGGGATAAACACTGAAGCTTTCTTT	CATSRMAGINTEAFF
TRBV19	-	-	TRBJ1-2	TGTGCCAGTGGATCCCGACAGTTCTATGGCTACACCTTC	CASGSRQFYGYTF
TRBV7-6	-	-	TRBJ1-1	TGTGCCAGCAGCTCAGCGGCAGGGGAGCGGACTGAAGCTTTCTTT	CASSSAAGERTEAFF
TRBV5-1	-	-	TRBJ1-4	TGCGCCAGCAGCTGGTCAGGGAACCCAGATGAAAAACTGTTTTTT	CASSWSGNPDEKLFF
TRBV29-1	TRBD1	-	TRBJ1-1	TGCAGCGGGAAGGACAGGGGAGCAGTGAACACTGAAGCTTTCTTT	CSGKDRGAVNTEAFF
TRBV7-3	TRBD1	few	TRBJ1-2	TGTGCCAGCAGCGCGGACAGGCTCGGCGGCTACACCTTC	CASSADRLGGYTF
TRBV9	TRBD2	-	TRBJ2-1	TGTGCCAGCAGCGTGGGGACTAGCGGATACAATGAGCAGTTCTTC	CASSVGTSGYNEQFF
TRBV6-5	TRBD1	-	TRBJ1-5	TGTGCCAGCAGTTACGGACAGGGGGATCAGCCCCAGCATTTT	CASSYGQGDQPQHF
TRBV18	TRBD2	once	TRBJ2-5	TGTGCCAGCTCACCAACGGGGGGGAACCAAGAGACCCAGTACTTC	CASSPTGGNQETQYF
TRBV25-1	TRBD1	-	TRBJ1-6	TGTGCCAGCAGCCGGACAGGCGGGTCACCCCTCCACTTT	CASSRTGGSPLHF
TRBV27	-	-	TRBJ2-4	TGTGCCAGCAGTTCTCTTAGTTTAGCCAAAAACATTCAGTACTTC	CASSSLSLAKNIQYF
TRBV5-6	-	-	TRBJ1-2	TGTGCCAGCAGCTTCACAGGTCTTACCTATGGCTACACCTTC	CASSFTGLTYGYTF
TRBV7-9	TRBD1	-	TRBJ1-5	TGTGCCAGCAGCCTCACCACCGGGACAGGGGGCAATCAGCCCCAGCATTTT	CASSLTTGTGGNQPQHF
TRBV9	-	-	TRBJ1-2	TGTGCCAGCAGCCCTTCTGGACAGTTCTATGGCTACACCTTC	CASSPSGQFYGYTF
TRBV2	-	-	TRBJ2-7	TGTGCCAGCAGTGTCGGCGGGGATTACGAGCAGTACTTC	CASSVGGDYEQYF
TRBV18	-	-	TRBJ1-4	TGTGCCAGCTCACTCAAGGTAGCGACTAATGAAAAACTGTTTTTT	CASSLKVATNEKLFF